These T cell receptor beta chains were read from a single sample in a study of blood T cell repertoires in COVID-19. Clones were read by immunoSEQ multiplex PCR, and TCRdb kept only the in-frame ones, dropping some. The sample has 35,000 to 50,000 clones; 86% are singletons. The material sequenced was peripheral blood. The receptor source for this set is a man aged 55 to 70 with active COVID-19. The CDR3 runs from the conserved cysteine through the conserved F or W. The D gene is left open where the match is weak. Size is omitted from some rows. Given values are once, few, many or a class for expanded clones.

CDR3	DNA	V	J	length	size	D
CASSLGRAGDPYEQYF	TGCGCCAGCAGCCTAGGTCGTGCGGGTGACCCCTACGAGCAGTACTTC	TRBV4-1	TRBJ2-7	16	NA	NA
CASQPGGSYEQYF	TGTGCCAGCCAACCGGGGGGCTCCTACGAGCAGTACTTC	TRBV18	TRBJ2-7	13	NA	TRBD2
CASSSGGPYNSPLHF	TGTGCCAGCTCTTCGGGGGGCCCTTATAATTCACCCCTCCACTTT	TRBV18	TRBJ1-6	15	NA	NA
CASSSRESETQYF	TGTGCCAGCAGCTCCCGGGAGTCCGAGACCCAGTACTTC	TRBV7-6	TRBJ2-5	13	NA	NA
CAAYPGNGELFF	TGTGCCGCCTATCCCGGGAACGGGGAGCTGTTTTTT	TRBV6-5	TRBJ2-2	12	once	NA
CASSPPSGRAGELFF	TGTGCCAGCAGTCCACCCAGCGGGAGGGCCGGGGAGCTGTTTTTT	TRBV27	TRBJ2-2	15	few	TRBD2
CASSAELAGLTGELFF	TGTGCCAGCAGCGCCGAACTAGCGGGTCTAACCGGGGAGCTGTTTTTT	TRBV9	TRBJ2-2	16	NA	TRBD2
CSVRRTGSYNEQFF	TGCAGCGTTCGGAGGACTGGCTCCTACAATGAGCAGTTCTTC	TRBV29-1	TRBJ2-1	14	NA	NA
CASSLGREQYF	TGCGCCAGCAGCTTGGGTCGCGAGCAGTACTTC	TRBV5-1	TRBJ2-7	11	NA	NA
CASSIQGGYATNEKLFF	TGTGCCAGCTCAATACAGGGGGGCTATGCAACTAATGAAAAACTGTTTTTT	TRBV18	TRBJ1-4	17	NA	TRBD1
CASSLKLGTSYEQFF	TGTGCCAGCAGCTTAAAGCTCGGGACTAGCTACGAGCAGTTCTTC	TRBV7-3	TRBJ2-1	15	NA	TRBD2
CASSQDRQNTGELFF	TGCGCCAGCAGCCAAGACAGGCAAAACACCGGGGAGCTGTTTTTT	TRBV4-3	TRBJ2-2	15	NA	NA
CASSLTLADTQYF	TGTGCCAGCAGCTTAACGCTAGCAGATACGCAGTATTTT	TRBV7-3	TRBJ2-3	13	NA	NA
CASSVEPSGDGGELFF	TGTGCCAGCAGCGTCGAACCAAGCGGGGACGGCGGGGAGCTGTTTTTT	TRBV9	TRBJ2-2	16	NA	TRBD2
CASSLDPGDQTQYF	TGTGCCAGCAGCTTAGATCCAGGGGACCAGACCCAGTACTTC	TRBV7-3	TRBJ2-5	14	NA	NA
CASSPESLTSGSAAEQFF	TGTGCCAGCAGTCCGGAATCGCTGACTAGCGGGAGTGCGGCTGAGCAGTTCTTC	TRBV3-1/TRBV3-2	TRBJ2-1	18	NA	TRBD2
CASSQTSATTDTQYF	TGTGCCAGTAGCCAGACTAGCGCGACCACAGATACGCAGTATTTT	TRBV19	TRBJ2-3	15	NA	TRBD2
CALTSGANYGYTF	TGTGCCCTAACCAGCGGGGCGAACTATGGCTACACCTTC	TRBV28	TRBJ1-2	13	once	NA
CASSFYSSYEQYF	TGTGCCAGCAGCTTCTACAGCTCCTACGAGCAGTACTTC	TRBV5-6	TRBJ2-7	13	once	NA
CSAHSGDTQYF	TGCAGTGCCCACAGCGGGGATACGCAGTATTTT	TRBV20-1	TRBJ2-3	11	few	NA
CAISESRDLTGNEKLFF	TGTGCCATCAGTGAGTCGAGGGATCTTACGGGAAATGAAAAACTGTTTTTT	TRBV10-3	TRBJ1-4	17	NA	NA
CASSLRLGLDTQYF	TGTGCCAGCAGCTTAAGGCTTGGGCTAGATACGCAGTATTTT	TRBV7-3	TRBJ2-3	14	NA	NA
CASSLGGPSGRAGEQFF	TGTGCCAGCAGCTTAGGGGGACCTAGCGGGAGGGCCGGTGAGCAGTTCTTC	TRBV7-9	TRBJ2-1	17	NA	TRBD2